This TCR beta chain was observed in a study of blood T cell repertoires in COVID-19. Study background: PBMCs, B-cell-depleted T cells, or T cells provided the cDNA or gDNA that made up the material.

The CDR3 totals 14 residues. Germline CDR1 is SGHTA and CDR2 is FQGTGA. Trimming took off 0 bases at V and 4 bases at J, with 6 bases between the two ends. Authors' processing steps: Reference gene primer amplification gave estimated nucleated cell counts. The data were produced by immunoSEQ multiplex PCR, yet TCRdb's version contains in-frame clones alone and is incomplete. For V, J and clone size, that table is used; D and trimming come from the DNA. The sample consists of 80,000 to 100,000 clones, roughly 90% of them appearing once. This sequence was found in a human donor with active COVID-19. The donor label of this sample is uncertain. This chain joins TRBV7-3 and TRBJ2-2; D remains unclear. What was sequenced was peripheral blood. CDR3 in DNA: TGTGCCAGCAGCTTAACGACGGGCACCGGGGAGCTGTTTTTT. Translated: CASSLTTGTGELFF.